This TCR beta chain is from a study of cytomegalovirus exposure and HLA in healthy donors (TCRdb year 2017). Concerning the study at large: A later analysis indicated that the 130 or so validation repertoires were generated on the platform also employed for the 700 or so repertoires of the first cohort. The aim of the study was to test whether cataloging public T cell receptors could identify signatures of past pathogen exposure. Besides the first cohort of approximately 710 subjects, a separate validation cohort made up of some 110 different subjects was used. The study combined high-throughput TCR immunosequencing, statistical association of individual TCRs with disease status, and machine learning to predict cytomegalovirus infection status.

Donors formed part of the validation cohort, which comprised over a hundred subjects and was distinct from the first cohort of 666 subjects. Reading the germline V gene gives CDR1 MDHEN and CDR2 SYDVKM. V is reduced by 5 bases and J by 3 bases, leaving a spacing of 5 bases between them. The CDR3, cysteine through phenylalanine, is 12 amino acids long. Left in the record is the CDR3 DNA by itself, 36 bases read in frame from the first base. On the study overall, not on this receptor specifically: All 120 or so repertoires were used to score co-occurrence in the validation cohort in a later analysis, because that analysis had no HLA typing for the cohort. It was suggested by the authors that the approach could potentially be generalized to other disease states and immunological phenotypes. Of the cluster scores, approximately 94% were above 0 in a later analysis, which found that TCRs clustered in the first cohort also tended to co-occur in the 120 validation repertoires. The study gave a list of 150 to 200 TCR beta chains associated with cytomegalovirus. Most TCR sequences were observed very rarely across donors, whereas some public TCRs were present in many individuals. The classifier was reported to diagnose cytomegalovirus status with high specificity and sensitivity in both the original and validation cohorts. A few of the identified cytomegalovirus-associated TCR beta chains were confirmed in vitro to be specific for cytomegalovirus antigens.

Regarding this clone: What antigen it recognizes has not been identified. It has no much larger one-base neighbor in the sample; base qualities were not kept.

Receptor libraries were prepared by the immunoSEQ multiplex PCR assay. The source study handled its data this way. A statistical classification framework was built for diagnosing cytomegalovirus status from the catalog of TCR beta chain sequences. What TCRdb holds here is the immuneACCESS table cut down to in-frame rearrangements. Part of the clones is not present; checked against another copy, under half of the missing clones reflect an unresolved V gene, and the others are unexplained. V and J calls and clone size are given by that table; D and trimming were obtained from the DNA. This sample has nearly 200,000 clones in its table, and approximately 82% of those were observed once. The ten largest clones capture around 15% of the sample.

The sample was PBMCs. The chain uses TRBV28 and TRBJ2-4; the D gene lacks a confident call. The origin of this receptor is a woman in her 30s in good health and CMV-seropositive. The base sequence is TGTGCCAGCAGTACTATCAAAAACATTCAGTACTTC. Its translation reads: CASSTIKNIQYF.